What follows are 20 T cell receptor beta chains derived from one specimen sequenced in a study of shared clonotypes between healthy human individuals. Some clones are missing from TCRdb's copy, which holds only in-frame ones; the method was immunoSEQ multiplex PCR. Among 550,000 to 850,000 clones listed, 72% were seen once. Material for sequencing was memory CD4+ T cells sorted from blood. Subset of the sample: CD45RA-negative fraction. The receptors originated from a woman between 25 and 40 years old in good health.

This chain links TRBV25-1 with TRBJ1-5, with D unclear. Trimming took 6 bases from V and 3 from J, leaving 6 bases between them. The CDR3 has 12 residues. Looked up from germline, CDR1 is MGHDK and CDR2 is SYGVNS. The CDR3 loop is CASRANNQPQHF. The DNA of the CDR3 is TGTGCCAGCAGGGCAAACAATCAGCCCCAGCATTTT.

This clone was picked up a small number of times. The genes are TRBV19 and TRBJ1-2; 9 bases agree with TRBD1. Germline CDR1 LNHDA, CDR2 SQIVND (reference sequence). The CDR3 is 15 residues long. V was clipped by 3 bases and J by 4 bases; unmatched bases: 6. CDR3 coding DNA: TGTGCCAGTAGTATTTCGACAGGGGGGGCCTATGGCTACACCTTC. It yields the protein CASSISTGGAYGYTF.

This chain links TRBV7-9 with TRBJ1-4; TRBD1 matches 7 bases. The CDR3 runs 15 residues. Trimming took 4 bases from V and 8 from J; bases not matched to a gene: 10. From germline, CDR1 is SEHNR and CDR2 FQNEAQ (reference sequence). DNA for the CDR3: TGTGCCAGCAGCTCCTGGACAGGCAGACCCGAAAAACTGTTTTTT. Protein product: CASSSWTGRPEKLFF.

The V gene is TRBV7-9, the J gene TRBJ2-2; no clear D gene. The CDR3 has 15 amino acids. The V end was cut by 3 bases, the J end by 0 bases, with 8 bases between. The germline CDR1 and CDR2 sequences are SEHNR and FQNEAQ (reference sequence). Here the CDR3 DNA reads TGTGCCAGCAGCTTCGTTGGGTCGAACACCGGGGAGCTGTTTTTT. Its protein is CASSFVGSNTGELFF. Based on the CDR3 plus reference TRBV7-9 and TRBJ2-2, the full variable domain is DTGVSQNPRHKITKRGQNVTFRCDPISEHNRLYWYRQTLGQGPEFLTYFQNEAQLEKSRLLSDRFSAERPKGSFSTLEIQRTEQGDSAMYLCASSFVGSNTGELFFGEGSRLTVL.

To note about this clone: The identical CDR3 is also encoded by other nucleotide sequences in the sample. The genes are TRBV5-1 and TRBJ2-2; no clear D. The CDR3 totals 12 residues. V lost 4 bases and J 5 bases, leaving 6 bases between the germline ends. Looked up from germline, CDR1 is SGHRS and CDR2 is YFSETQ. CDR3 sequence (DNA): TGCGCCAGCAGCCTGACAACCGGGGAGCTGTTTTTT. This encodes CASSLTTGELFF.

In the case of this clone: A junction end diverges from the germline sequence, so it may reflect a read error. The chain employs TRBV28 and TRBJ2-7; unclear D gene. CDR3 length: 12 amino acids. Germline V lookup: CDR1 MDHEN, CDR2 SYDVKM. Here the CDR3 DNA reads TGTGCCAGCAGTCCTCCCTCCAACGAGCAGTACTTC. Amino acid sequence: CASSPPSNEQYF.

The chain uses TRBV29-1 and TRBJ1-2; tentative D call: TRBD1 (5 bases). From germline, CDR1 is SQVTM and CDR2 ANQGSEA. The length of the CDR3 is 12 residues. The germline V and J ends were trimmed by 6 bases and 4 bases, with 12 bases remaining between them. The CDR3 nucleotides read TGCAGCGTAACCGGGACGCTCTATGGCTACACCTTC. Translated: CSVTGTLYGYTF.

The chain employs TRBV7-2 and TRBJ1-2; a weak D match, TRBD1 (6 bases). CDR3 length equals 13 residues. V was pared by 6 bases and J by 7 bases, with 15 bases between. The germline gives CDR1 SGHTA, CDR2 FQGNSA. The CDR3 DNA reads as TGTGCCAGCAGGCAAGACAGGTGGAGTGGCTACACCTTC. As protein: CASRQDRWSGYTF.

The J gene is TRBJ1-2, the V gene TRBV4-1, with TRBD1 identical over 9 bases. Per germline, CDR1 MGHRA and CDR2 YSYEKL. J was trimmed by 6 bases and V by 4 bases; bases with no gene match: 18. CDR3 length equals 18 residues. CDR3 sequence (DNA): TGCGCCAGCAGCCCTCCGACAGGGGGAGGGAAGACAACCAATGGCTACACCTTC. It is translated as CASSPPTGGGKTTNGYTF.

The genes are TRBV19 and TRBJ2-1; TRBD1 matches 9 bases. The V gene end was trimmed by 5 bases and the J gene end by 8 bases; junction bases not matched to a gene: 13. Germline assignment: CDR1 LNHDA and CDR2 SQIVND (reference sequence). This CDR3 comprises 16 residues. CDR3 bases: TGTGCCAGTAGTTTCAAGGGACAGGGTAGAAGGCATGAGCAGTTCTTC. Protein sequence: CASSFKGQGRRHEQFF.

J is TRBJ1-1 and V is TRBV27; TRBD1 matches at 12 bases. The CDR3 loop spans 16 amino acids. Germline CDR1 and CDR2: MNHEY and SMNVEV (reference sequence). V was pared by 6 bases and J by 5 bases, with 10 bases of the junction left unmatched. CDR3 bases: TGTGCCAGCAGCTACCTCCGGGACAGGGGGCAGACTGAAGCTTTCTTT. This translates into CASSYLRDRGQTEAFF.

In its sample, this clone was seen a few times. The CDR3 DNA reads as TGTGCCAGCAGCTTAGGACTGGGCAATCAGCCCCAGCATTTT. It specifies CASSLGLGNQPQHF. The chain joins TRBV7-6 to TRBJ1-5; unclear D gene. Germline CDR1 reads SGHVS; CDR2 reads FNYEAQ. The CDR3 consists of 14 residues. With 1 base removed from V and 2 bases from J, the gap between germline ends came to 6 bases. The entire variable domain, with the rest obtained from reference TRBV7-6 and TRBJ1-5, is as follows: GAGVSQSPRYKVTKRGQDVALRCDPISGHVSLYWYRQALGQGPEFLTYFNYEAQQDKSGLPNDRFSAERPEGSISTLTIQRTEQRDSAMYRCASSLGLGNQPQHFGDGTRLSIL.

The V and J genes are TRBV5-1 and TRBJ2-1; either TRBD1 or TRBD2 may supply D (5 bases each). CDR3 length: 17 residues. From germline, CDR1 is SGHRS and CDR2 YFSETQ. The V and J ends lost 2 bases and 4 bases respectively, with 19 bases between them. The CDR3, as DNA: TGCGCCAGCAGCTTATTATCCGGGACGAACTCATACAATGAGCAGTTCTTC. This gives the protein CASSLLSGTNSYNEQFF.

J is TRBJ2-2 and V is TRBV4-1; D is uncertain. The CDR3 is 15 residues long. Trimming left V 1 base short and J 6 bases short, with 12 bases between. Germline assignment: CDR1 MGHRA and CDR2 YSYEKL. The CDR3 protein is CASSQVGWSAGELFF. The CDR3 bases are TGCGCCAGCAGCCAAGTTGGCTGGAGCGCCGGGGAGCTGTTTTTT.

This rearrangement joins TRBV19 to TRBJ2-5; D unresolved. Trimming removed 3 bases at V and 5 bases at J, with 16 bases between. Germline loops: CDR1 LNHDA, CDR2 SQIVND (reference sequence). CDR3 length: 15 residues. Written as DNA, the CDR3 is TGTGCCAGTAGTATTACGGGTCCCAGCCAGGAGACCCAGTACTTC. It yields the protein CASSITGPSQETQYF.

The chain has TRBV6-6 and TRBJ2-1, with D unclear. CDR1 is MNHNY, CDR2 SVGAGI, per germline (reference sequence). V was shortened by 4 bases and J by 3 bases, with 10 bases between the two germline ends. This CDR3 has 14 amino acids. The CDR3 DNA reads TGTGCCAGCAGTTTCGGCACCGTCTACAATGAGCAGTTCTTC. Its protein product is CASSFGTVYNEQFF.

CDR3 sequence (DNA): TGTGCCAGCAGCCCCTATCCCTTCCGGAATGAGCAGTTCTTC. As protein: CASSPYPFRNEQFF. This chain joins TRBV7-2 and TRBJ2-1; D unclear. Germline values: CDR1 SGHTA, CDR2 FQGNSA. The CDR3 loop spans 14 amino acids. Trimming removed 5 bases at V and 7 bases at J, with 15 bases between.

The chain is built from TRBV28 and TRBJ2-1; no firm D call. V was trimmed by 8 bases and J by 0 bases, leaving 11 bases between them. In germline, CDR1 is MDHEN, CDR2 SYDVKM. This CDR3 has 14 residues. DNA of the CDR3: TGTGCCAGCCGCCCCACGAGCTCCTACAATGAGCAGTTCTTC. This encodes CASRPTSSYNEQFF.

The chain carries TRBV28 and TRBJ2-5, with D unresolved. V lost 3 bases and J lost 7, with 12 bases in between. The germline gives CDR1 MDHEN, CDR2 SYDVKM. This CDR3 has 13 residues. Here the CDR3 reads CASSFLRAGTQYF. In DNA, the CDR3 is TGTGCCAGCAGTTTTCTAAGGGCTGGGACCCAGTACTTC.

This clone was observed many times. The DNA of the CDR3 is TGTGCCAGCAGTGGACAGGCCCCCTTCTCCTACGAGCAGTACTTC. Its protein is CASSGQAPFSYEQYF. The chain recombines TRBV2 with TRBJ2-7, with D possibly being TRBD1 (6 bases). Trimming took 4 bases from V and 0 from J, leaving 13 bases between them. There are 15 residues in the CDR3. Germline CDR1 reads SNHLY; CDR2 reads FYNNEI. Filled out from reference TRBV2 and TRBJ2-7, the complete variable domain reads EPEVTQTPSHQVTQMGQEVILRCVPISNHLYFYWYRQILGQKVEFLVSFYNNEISEKSEIFDDQFSVERPDGSNFTLKIRSTKLEDSAMYFCASSGQAPFSYEQYFGPGTRLTVT.